A single sample gave rise to the 8 T cell receptor beta chains below, sequenced in a study of blood T cell repertoires in COVID-19. Method: immunoSEQ multiplex PCR; TCRdb's copy keeps in-frame clones and lacks some. There are about 62,000 clones in the sample; roughly 92% occur only once, and 5.5% to 6.5% lies in the top ten. The material sequenced was peripheral blood. The receptors stem from a human donor in a cohort sampled during active COVID-19.

The chain joins TRBV24-1 to TRBJ2-2; perhaps TRBD2 as D (5 bases). V was shortened by 7 bases and J by 2 bases, with 10 bases between the two germline ends. The V gene's germline CDR1 is KGHDR and CDR2 SFDVKD. CDR3 length: 14 residues. This CDR3 reads CATSRDLNTGELFF. In nucleotides, the CDR3 is TGTGCCACCAGCCGGGATCTCAACACCGGGGAGCTGTTTTTT.

This chain links TRBV4-3 with TRBJ2-7, with a possible D match to TRBD1 (5 bases). Trimming left V 0 bases short and J 2 bases short, with 11 bases between. The germline CDR1 and CDR2 sequences are LGHNA and YSLEER. CDR3 length: 15 residues. CDR3 region: CASSQDYQGTYEQYF. The CDR3 DNA is TGCGCCAGCAGCCAAGACTATCAGGGTACCTACGAGCAGTACTTC.

This clone was recorded only once. J is TRBJ1-1 and V is TRBV30, with a weak D call TRBD1 (6 bases). Germline loops: CDR1 GTSNPN, CDR2 SVGIG (reference sequence). The CDR3 runs 12 residues. Here the CDR3 reads CACTGLDTEAFF. CDR3 coding DNA: TGTGCATGCACAGGGTTAGACACTGAAGCTTTCTTT.

The V call is TRBV18, the J call TRBJ1-2, with D perhaps TRBD1 (6 bases). The CDR3 spans 15 residues. From germline, CDR1 is KGHSH and CDR2 LQKENI. Between the trimmed V and J ends, which lost 8 bases and 1 base, there was a span of 17 bases. CDR3 in amino acids: CASTQGRGDNYGYTF. The CDR3 DNA is TGTGCCAGCACCCAGGGCAGGGGTGATAACTATGGCTACACCTTC.

The rearrangement links TRBV27 to TRBJ1-2, with 9 bases aligning to TRBD1. Looked up from germline, CDR1 is MNHEY and CDR2 is SMNVEV (reference sequence). Trimming removed 2 bases from V and 7 bases from J; junction bases left unmatched: 8. This CDR3 region has 15 residues. The CDR3 here is CASSLMGTGYTGYTF. The CDR3 bases are TGTGCCAGCAGTTTAATGGGGACAGGGTACACTGGCTACACCTTC.

The chain uses TRBV6-5 and TRBJ2-7; 8 nucleotides match TRBD2. This CDR3 spans 15 amino acids. J lost 6 bases, V lost 4 bases, and 11 bases had no gene match. The germline CDR1 and CDR2 sequences are MNHEY and SVGAGI. CDR3 protein: CASSSLAGARGEQYF. The CDR3, as DNA: TGTGCCAGCAGTTCGCTAGCGGGTGCTCGGGGCGAGCAGTACTTC.

The CDR3 region is CASSQSSLNTEAFF. CDR3 nucleotide sequence: TGTGCCAGCAGCCAATCCAGTCTTAACACTGAAGCTTTCTTT. This chain uses TRBV7-9 with TRBJ1-1; no definite D call. From germline, CDR1 is SEHNR and CDR2 FQNEAQ (reference sequence). There are 14 residues in the CDR3. Trimming removed 5 bases at V and 2 bases at J, with 12 bases between.

The chain is built from TRBV6-1 and TRBJ1-2; a weak D match, TRBD1 (6 bases). The CDR3 sequence is 15 residues long. V lost 0 bases, J lost 4 bases, and 12 bases lay in between. Germline-derived CDR1 and CDR2 are MNHNS and SASEGT. The CDR3 DNA sequence: TGTGCCAGCAGTGAAGCGGGGCAGGGGAGCTATGGCTACACCTTC. The encoded protein is CASSEAGQGSYGYTF.